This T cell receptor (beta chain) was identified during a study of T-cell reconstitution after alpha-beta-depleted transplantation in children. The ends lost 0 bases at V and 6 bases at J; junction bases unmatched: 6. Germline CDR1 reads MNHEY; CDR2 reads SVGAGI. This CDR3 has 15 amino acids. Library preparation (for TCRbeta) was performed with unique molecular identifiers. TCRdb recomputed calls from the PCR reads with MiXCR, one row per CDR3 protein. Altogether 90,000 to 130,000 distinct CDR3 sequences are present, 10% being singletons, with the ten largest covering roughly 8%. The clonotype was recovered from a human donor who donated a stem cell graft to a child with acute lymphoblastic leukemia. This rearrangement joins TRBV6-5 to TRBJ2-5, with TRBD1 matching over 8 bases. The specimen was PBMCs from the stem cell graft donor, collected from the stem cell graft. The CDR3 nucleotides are TGTGCCAGCAGTTACTCCCCGGACAGGGCGCAGACCCAGTACTTC. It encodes CASSYSPDRAQTQYF.